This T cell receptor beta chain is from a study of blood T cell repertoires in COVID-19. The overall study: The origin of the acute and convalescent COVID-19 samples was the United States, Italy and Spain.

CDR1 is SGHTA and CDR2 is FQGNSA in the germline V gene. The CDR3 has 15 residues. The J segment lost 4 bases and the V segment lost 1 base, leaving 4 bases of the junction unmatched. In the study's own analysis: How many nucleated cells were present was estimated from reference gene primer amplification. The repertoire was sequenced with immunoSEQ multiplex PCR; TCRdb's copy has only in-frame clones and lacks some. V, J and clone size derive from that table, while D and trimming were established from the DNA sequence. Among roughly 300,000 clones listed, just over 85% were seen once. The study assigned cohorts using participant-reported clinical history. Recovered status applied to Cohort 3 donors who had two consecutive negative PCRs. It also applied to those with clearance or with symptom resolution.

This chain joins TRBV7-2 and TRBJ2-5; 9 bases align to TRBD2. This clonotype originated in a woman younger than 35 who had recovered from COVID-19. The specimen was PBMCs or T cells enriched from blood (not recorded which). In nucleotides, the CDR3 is TGTGCCAGCAGCTTAGTAGCGGGAGAACGAGAGACCCAGTACTTC. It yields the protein CASSLVAGERETQYF.